The 5 T cell receptor beta chains given below trace back to one sample, sequenced in a study of radiation and T cells in renal cell carcinoma (TCRdb year 2020). The label giving this sample's time point can be read as: tumor resected at nephrectomy. Per the publication, the treatment or condition label means: treatment-naive control, cytoreductive nephrectomy. Preparation of the library involved the immunoSEQ multiplex PCR assay. TCRdb stores this immuneACCESS table with in-frame sequences only. Part of the clones is absent; in the studies checked, under half of the shortfall reflects unresolved V genes, and no reason is known for the rest. Here the sample has roughly 10,000 clones; roughly 60% occur a single time. The ten largest account for 9.7% of the sample. This sample comprised tumor tissue, obtained from a patient whose treatment was nephrectomy without radiotherapy. The receptor set was obtained from a man aged 35 to 55 with renal cell carcinoma.

A few counts support this clone. This chain joins TRBV28 and TRBJ2-1; D remains ambiguous. Trimming pared 5 bases from V and 10 bases from J, leaving 12 bases between. Per germline, CDR1 MDHEN and CDR2 SYDVKM. The CDR3 runs to 12 residues. The CDR3 region has the DNA TGTGCCAGCAGTCGTGCTGTGGTCGAGCAGTTCTTC. It encodes CASSRAVVEQFF.

The CDR3 region is CAWSVVGDTDTQYF. The CDR3 bases are TGTGCCTGGAGTGTAGTGGGGGACACAGATACGCAGTATTTT. This chain joins TRBV30 and TRBJ2-3, with D possibly called TRBD1 or TRBD2 (5 bases each). The germline gives CDR1 GTSNPN, CDR2 SVGIG (reference sequence). CDR3 length: 14 residues. V lost 0 bases, J lost 2 bases, and 9 bases lay in between.

In nucleotides, the CDR3 is TGCGCCAGCAGCCAAGAAGGCAGTACTTACTATGGCTACACCTTC. Translated: CASSQEGSTYYGYTF. This chain joins TRBV4-3 and TRBJ1-2; no firm D call. Germline CDR1 and CDR2: LGHNA and YSLEER. With 0 bases removed from V and 3 bases from J, the gap between germline ends came to 11 bases. The CDR3 has 15 amino acids.

The J gene is TRBJ1-2, the V gene TRBV5-4; the D gene is possibly TRBD1 (5 bases). Germline CDR1 SGHNT, CDR2 YYREEE (reference sequence). This CDR3 contains 16 residues. The germline V and J ends were trimmed by 0 bases and 4 bases, with 16 bases remaining between them. This chain's CDR3 is CASSLDGAKAIYGYTF. CDR3 coding DNA: TGTGCCAGCAGCTTGGATGGGGCGAAGGCCATCTATGGCTACACCTTC.

CDR3 DNA sequence: TGTGCCAGCAGCTTGGGTTCTGGGGCCAACGTCCTGACTTTC. It is translated as CASSLGSGANVLTF. The chain has TRBV7-2 and TRBJ2-6; no firm D call. The CDR3 runs to 14 residues. In germline, CDR1 is SGHTA, CDR2 FQGNSA. Trimming took 3 bases from V and 1 from J, leaving 4 bases between them.